In this sample, the clone carrying this T cell receptor beta chain turned up many times. Antigen specificity is unknown. In the original processing: The study built a papillary thyroid cancer distant-metastasis classifier from CDR3 differences across clinicopathological groups. TCRdb reprocessed the PCR reads using MiXCR. These V and J calls are TCRdb output, not the study's own analysis. The repertoire consists of around 29,000 clones, with 20% to 25% occurring once and the leading ten covering 39%. The data stem from a study of metastatic and nonmetastatic thyroid tumors. About the research overall: The comparison covered peripheral blood and tumor or nodule tissue in malignant and benign thyroid patients. Study-level points and caveats: For both blood and tumor, malignant thyroid tumors reportedly showed significantly higher TCR beta diversity than benign nodules did.

Each patient went into thyroid surgery without having received any treatment. V trimming: 4 bases; J trimming: 6 bases; junction bases outside the gene matches: 14. Germline V gene lookup returns CDR1 SGHNT and CDR2 YENEEA. The CDR3 spans 18 residues. Sequencing was done on a sample of blood. This TCR was sampled from a female donor with papillary thyroid cancer or a benign thyroid nodule (not recorded which). Some clones in this sample may be carry-over from other donors' samples. The rearrangement joins TRBV11-3 to TRBJ2-1; 11 bases fit TRBD2. The CDR3 is CASSSPTGLAGGFNEQFF. CDR3 nucleotide sequence: TGTGCCAGCAGCTCCCCAACCGGGCTAGCGGGAGGTTTCAATGAGCAGTTCTTC.